This TCR beta chain was profiled in a study of blood T cell repertoires in COVID-19. Study-level information: The origin of the acute and convalescent COVID-19 samples was the United States, Italy and Spain. From T cells, B-cell-depleted T cells, or PBMCs came the material, which was cDNA or gDNA.

Per the original data handling: By means of reference gene primer amplification, nucleated cell counts were estimated. Assay: immunoSEQ multiplex PCR; the TCRdb copy retains only in-frame clones and omits some. V, J and clone size are taken as reported in that table, and D and trimming were inferred from the DNA itself. The sample holds some 120,000 clones, around four fifths seen once. Trimming removed 4 bases from V and 0 bases from J; junction bases left unmatched: 6. Germline V gene lookup returns CDR1 SGHNT and CDR2 YYREEE (reference sequence). The CDR3 extends over 15 amino acids. The clonotype was recovered from a man under 40 with acute or convalescent COVID-19. V usage is TRBV5-4 and J usage is TRBJ1-1, with 7 positions matching TRBD1. The sequenced sample was peripheral blood. CDR3 nucleotides: TGTGCCAGCAGCGGAGGGACAGAGCTGAACACTGAAGCTTTCTTT. Its translation: CASSGGTELNTEAFF.